The 27 T cell receptor beta chains given below trace back to one sample, sequenced in a study of Ad26.COV2.S vaccination and SARS-CoV-2 variants. Indicated treatment: 19 received Ad26.COV2.S at low or high dose, single or two shots; 5 received placebo; per-sample allocation not given. Specimens were obtained on day 63 following the first vaccine or placebo injection. Sequenced by immunoSEQ multiplex PCR; TCRdb stores in-frame clones only, minus some. The table lists 510,000 or so clones, around 90% of them singletons. The sample in question was peripheral blood, obtained in a trial of Ad26.COV2.S vaccine versus placebo. Receptors originate from a person between 18 and 60 years old who received the Ad26.COV2.S COVID-19 vaccine or a placebo.

This clone appeared a few times. The rearrangement links TRBV10-3 to TRBJ1-2; the D gene is possibly TRBD1 (6 bases). Between the trimmed V and J ends, which lost 2 bases and 7 bases, there was a span of 20 bases. This CDR3 is 16 amino acids long. The germline V gene encodes CDR1 ENHRY and CDR2 SYGVKD. The CDR3, as DNA: TGTGCCATCAGTGAGGGGACCGCCAGGGGAGTGCGTGGCTACACCTTC. Translating it yields CAISEGTARGVRGYTF.

The CDR3: CASSLQRRATGDSPLHF. For the CDR3, the DNA is TGTGCCAGCAGTTTACAGAGAAGGGCCACAGGCGATTCACCCCTCCACTTT. The V and J genes are TRBV27 and TRBJ1-6; tentative D call: TRBD1 (5 bases). Germline CDR1 is MNHEY and CDR2 is SMNVEV (reference sequence). The CDR3 loop spans 17 amino acids. V shed 2 bases and J shed 8 bases, with 19 bases lying between them.

The chain couples TRBV7-6 to TRBJ1-3; D is ambiguous. V dropped 0 bases and J dropped 2 bases, with 8 bases sitting between them. The CDR3 extends over 15 amino acids. CDR1 is SGHVS, CDR2 FNYEAQ, per germline. The CDR3 sequence is CASSLARVAGNTIYF. The CDR3, as DNA: TGTGCCAGCAGCTTAGCTCGGGTTGCTGGAAACACCATATATTTT.

The genes are TRBV5-6 and TRBJ1-6; 10 bases map to TRBD1. Germline assignment: CDR1 SGHDT and CDR2 YYEEEE. V shed 3 bases, J shed 7 bases, and the junction held 1 base outside the gene matches. The CDR3 consists of 14 residues. The DNA for the CDR3 is TGTGCCAGCAGCTCGGGACAGGGGAATTCACCCCTCCACTTT. Translated: CASSSGQGNSPLHF.

The J gene is TRBJ1-2, the V gene TRBV30; the match to TRBD1 covers 7 bases. This CDR3 region has 13 residues. Germline values: CDR1 GTSNPN, CDR2 SVGIG (reference sequence). V lost 3 bases, J lost 1 base, and 2 bases stayed unmatched. CDR3 bases: TGTGCCTGGAGGGGACAGAATAACTATGGCTACACCTTC. Translation: CAWRGQNNYGYTF.

This chain uses TRBV11-1 with TRBJ1-1, with 10 bases fitting TRBD1. The germline V gene encodes CDR1 SGHAT and CDR2 FQDESV (reference sequence). There are 16 residues in the CDR3. V lost 4 bases, J lost 2 bases, and 7 bases stayed unmatched. As DNA, the CDR3 is TGTGCCAGCAGCTACGGACAGGGGGATAACAACACTGAAGCTTTCTTT. Protein product: CASSYGQGDNNTEAFF.

This sequence joins TRBV28 and TRBJ2-7; either TRBD1 or TRBD2 may fit D (6 bases each). CDR3 length equals 16 residues. Trimming took off 5 bases at V and 6 bases at J, with 23 bases between the two ends. CDR1 MDHEN and CDR2 SYDVKM come from the germline V gene. The CDR3 here is CASSPRTESGVGEQYF. The CDR3 DNA sequence: TGTGCCAGCAGTCCCAGGACAGAATCGGGGGTGGGCGAGCAGTACTTC.

For the CDR3, the DNA is TGTGCCAGCAGCTTGCGGACAGGGGGCTACGAGCAGTACTTC. This gives the protein CASSLRTGGYEQYF. The genes are TRBV7-2 and TRBJ2-7, with TRBD1 identical over 10 bases. This CDR3 has 14 amino acids. Germline CDR1 is SGHTA and CDR2 is FQGNSA. Trimming took 3 bases from V and 3 from J; bases not matched to a gene: 2.

This rearrangement joins TRBV29-1 to TRBJ1-2; D remains ambiguous. The germline V gene encodes CDR1 SQVTM and CDR2 ANQGSEA. The CDR3 totals 15 residues. V was clipped by 3 bases and J by 3 bases, with 17 bases between them. The CDR3 is CSVDRPRARDYGYTF. The CDR3 DNA is TGCAGCGTTGACAGGCCCCGGGCGAGGGACTATGGCTACACCTTC.

V is TRBV7-2 and J is TRBJ1-1; 8 positions agree with TRBD1. The V and J ends lost 3 bases and 11 bases, in that order; junction bases with no gene match: 8. Looked up from germline, CDR1 is SGHTA and CDR2 is FQGNSA. The CDR3 runs to 13 residues. The CDR3 DNA follows: TGTGCCAGCAGCTTGGGTGGACAGGGTCGGGCTTTCTTT. It is translated as CASSLGGQGRAFF.

The chain combines TRBV7-2 with TRBJ2-1; TRBD2 aligns across 11 bases. The V and J ends lost 4 bases and 4 bases, in that order; junction bases with no gene match: 6. Germline values: CDR1 SGHTA, CDR2 FQGNSA. This CDR3 spans 16 amino acids. CDR3 loop: CASSYNRTSGYNEQFF. CDR3 nucleotide sequence: TGTGCCAGCAGCTACAATCGGACTAGCGGGTACAATGAGCAGTTCTTC.

V gene TRBV7-2 combines with J gene TRBJ1-4; weak D call: TRBD1 (5 bases). Deletions cut 0 bases from V and 0 bases from J, with 11 bases between. CDR1 is SGHTA, CDR2 FQGNSA, per germline. The CDR3 totals 17 residues. This CDR3 is CASSLATHRSTNEKLFF. Written as DNA, the CDR3 is TGTGCCAGCAGCTTAGCCACTCACAGGTCAACTAATGAAAAACTGTTTTTT.

This sequence joins TRBV5-1 and TRBJ2-1; TRBD2 matches at 8 bases. This CDR3 region has 18 residues. V lost 5 bases to trimming and J lost 5 bases; unmatched junction nucleotides: 18. Germline V CDR1 and CDR2: SGHRS, YFSETQ. CDR3 DNA sequence: TGCGCCAGCAGAGTGGGACGCGAGCACCAACTAGCGGACAATGAGCAGTTCTTC. It yields the protein CASRVGREHQLADNEQFF.

This clone was recorded only once. The chain links TRBV5-5 to TRBJ2-2; D remains ambiguous. The CDR3 is 14 residues long. Germline CDR1 is SGHKS and CDR2 is YYEKEE (reference sequence). V was pared by 6 bases and J by 8 bases, with 17 bases between. CDR3 sequence (DNA): TGTGCCAGCACCCTAATGGAGCGAGTTGGGGAGCTGTTTTTT. Residues: CASTLMERVGELFF.

This chain connects TRBV4-2 to TRBJ2-3; D may match TRBD1 or TRBD2 (6 bases each). Trimming stripped 0 bases from V and 4 bases from J, with 17 bases between. This CDR3 is built from 17 residues. Germline V CDR1 and CDR2: LGHNA, YNFKEQ. CDR3 DNA sequence: TGTGCCAGCAGCCAAGATATGGGGGGCGGAGGGGCAGATACGCAGTATTTT. Translating it yields CASSQDMGGGGADTQYF.

This sequence joins TRBV5-1 and TRBJ2-3, with TRBD1 as a possible D gene (6 bases). Trimming removed 0 bases at V and 4 bases at J, with 12 bases between. The germline V gene encodes CDR1 SGHRS and CDR2 YFSETQ. The CDR3 is made up of 15 amino acids. This chain's CDR3 is CASSLAGARADTQYF. CDR3 bases: TGCGCCAGCAGCTTGGCAGGGGCTAGGGCAGATACGCAGTATTTT.

This rearrangement joins TRBV3-1 (or the pseudogene TRBV3-2) to TRBJ2-1; D possibly matches TRBD1 or TRBD2 (5 bases each). V was trimmed by 4 bases and J by 5 bases, leaving 27 bases between them. CDR1 and CDR2 from the germline V gene are LGHDT and YNNKEL (reference sequence). The CDR3 length is 19 residues. The CDR3 loop is CASSLRGGGPASRDNEQFF. The CDR3 DNA reads as TGTGCCAGCAGCCTCCGAGGCGGCGGTCCGGCTAGCAGGGACAATGAGCAGTTCTTC.

The gene calls are TRBV27 and TRBJ1-6, with 8 bases that match TRBD1. The CDR3 runs to 14 residues. Losses at the gene ends were 8 bases for V and 5 bases for J; bases not matched to a gene: 5. Germline V lookup: CDR1 MNHEY, CDR2 SMNVEV (reference sequence). CDR3: CASGQGLNNSPLHF. DNA of the CDR3: TGTGCCAGCGGACAGGGCCTCAATAATTCACCCCTCCACTTT.

V gene TRBV29-1 combines with J gene TRBJ2-7; D is perhaps TRBD1 or TRBD2 (5 bases each). Trimming shortened V by 8 bases and J by 2 bases, and 13 bases separated the two germline ends. Per germline, CDR1 SQVTM and CDR2 ANQGSEA. This CDR3 spans 12 amino acids. CDR3 protein: CSIWDGAYEQYF. In nucleotides, the CDR3 is TGCAGCATATGGGACGGGGCCTACGAGCAGTACTTC.

This chain joins TRBV6-5 and TRBJ1-2; 7 positions agree with TRBD1. Germline assignment: CDR1 MNHEY and CDR2 SVGAGI. The CDR3 contains 14 residues. Trimming took 6 bases from V and 1 from J; bases not matched to a gene: 5. DNA of the CDR3: TGTGCCAGCAGCCCAGGGGGAGATAACTATGGCTACACCTTC. Translation: CASSPGGDNYGYTF.

This chain links TRBV29-1 with TRBJ2-1, with 7 bases that match TRBD2. The length of the CDR3 is 16 residues. The J segment lost 9 bases and the V segment lost 5 bases, leaving 19 bases of the junction unmatched. Per germline, CDR1 SQVTM and CDR2 ANQGSEA. CDR3 region: CSVRLNKGGHGGEQFF. Here the CDR3 DNA reads TGCAGCGTTCGACTCAACAAGGGAGGGCATGGTGGTGAGCAGTTCTTC.

The chain employs TRBV28 and TRBJ2-1; the match to TRBD2 covers 8 bases. The length of the CDR3 is 18 residues. Germline CDR1 and CDR2: MDHEN and SYDVKM. Trimming took 4 bases from V and 7 from J; bases not matched to a gene: 18. The CDR3: CASSSHLRLGRAANEQFF. The CDR3 nucleotides read TGTGCCAGCAGTTCTCATCTTCGCCTCGGGAGGGCCGCAAATGAGCAGTTCTTC.

The chain joins TRBV7-9 to TRBJ2-5, with 10 bases matching TRBD1. Germline V CDR1 and CDR2: SEHNR, FQNEAQ (reference sequence). The CDR3 has 15 residues. V was clipped by 3 bases and J by 1 base; unmatched bases: 2. The CDR3 loop is CASSFWTGGQETQYF. CDR3 DNA sequence: TGTGCCAGCAGCTTTTGGACAGGGGGCCAAGAGACCCAGTACTTC.

The CDR3 spells CASSAGTEYNSPLHF. The CDR3 DNA is TGTGCCAGCAGCGCCGGGACAGAATATAATTCACCCCTCCACTTT. The chain couples TRBV9 to TRBJ1-6; 7 bases map to TRBD1. Trimming cost V 3 bases and J 4 bases; bases outside gene matches: 4. This CDR3 is built from 15 residues. The V gene's germline CDR1 is SGDLS and CDR2 YYNGEE.

The chain employs TRBV7-2 and TRBJ1-1; D remains ambiguous. Trimming took 6 bases from V and 1 from J, leaving 9 bases between them. The germline CDR1 and CDR2 sequences are SGHTA and FQGNSA. The CDR3 is 13 residues long. The chain's CDR3 is CASSTLSNTEAFF. The CDR3 coding sequence is TGTGCCAGCAGTACTCTATCGAACACTGAAGCTTTCTTT. Filled out from reference TRBV7-2 and TRBJ1-1, the complete variable domain reads GAGVSQSPSNKVTEKGKDVELRCDPISGHTALYWYRQSLGQGLEFLIYFQGNSAPDKSGLPSDRFSAERTGGSVSTLTIQRTQQEDSAVYLCASSTLSNTEAFFGQGTRLTVV.

This clone is a singleton in its sample. The rearrangement links TRBV6-5 to TRBJ1-1; the D is unclear. The CDR3 length is 14 residues. CDR1 and CDR2 (germline): MNHEY, SVGAGI. Trimming removed 2 bases at V and 5 bases at J, with 12 bases between. DNA for the CDR3: TGTGCCAGCAGTTACAAAAACGGAGAAACTGAAGCTTTCTTT. Translating it yields CASSYKNGETEAFF.

The rearrangement uses TRBV5-6 and TRBJ2-7; 8 bases agree with TRBD1. The V segment lost 2 bases and the J segment 2 bases; nucleotides outside the gene matches: 3. This CDR3 has 14 amino acids. Germline V CDR1 and CDR2: SGHDT, YYEEEE. DNA for the CDR3: TGTGCCAGCAGCTTCGGGACAGGAGCCTACGAGCAGTACTTC. Translating it yields CASSFGTGAYEQYF.